This entry features one TCR beta chain sequence. The V segment lost 1 base and the J segment 0 bases; nucleotides outside the gene matches: 4. Germline V gene sequence: CDR1 SGHTA, CDR2 FQGNSA. The length of the CDR3 is 17 residues. The source of the sample is a study of blood T cell repertoires in COVID-19. Looking at the study overall: The United States, Italy and Spain supplied acute and convalescent COVID-19 samples. Sample material is recorded as cDNA or gDNA derived from T cells, B-cell-depleted T cells, or PBMCs.

Original handling: Estimation of nucleated cell counts relied on the amplification of reference gene primers. Sequenced by immunoSEQ multiplex PCR; TCRdb stores in-frame clones only, minus some. Clone size and V and J calls were adopted from that table, with D and trimming inferred from the DNA. Of 150,000 to 200,000 clones listed, 80% to 95% were seen once; the top ten hold 0.5% to 0.65%. The rearrangement links TRBV7-2 to TRBJ1-3, with TRBD1 identical over 9 bases. The sequencing input was peripheral blood. The sequence came from a man aged 50 to 59 with acute or convalescent COVID-19. CDR3 bases: TGTGCCAGCAGCTTAGGGGGACAGGGACACTCTGGAAACACCATATATTTT. Translating gives CASSLGGQGHSGNTIYF.